One and the same sample provided the 23 T cell receptor beta chains below, sequenced in a study of T-cell memory formation after mild COVID-19. TCRdb called the 5' RACE reads again in MiXCR, with one record for every CDR3 protein. Here the sample spans approximately 240,000 distinct CDR3 sequences, about a sixth being singletons. The sequencing input was PBMCs or a T cell subset sorted from them (not recorded which). The receptors shown here come from a man aged 18 to 30 who had mild COVID-19 (a few samples of this study predate the infection). Cell type and time point are not known.

The chain uses TRBV6-6 and TRBJ2-5, with 9 positions matching TRBD1. The germline V gene has CDR1 MNHNY and CDR2 SVGAGI (reference sequence). This CDR3 is built from 14 residues. The trim removed 5 bases at V and 4 bases at J, leaving 5 bases unmatched. The CDR3 region has the DNA TGTGCCAGCAGTATACAGGGGGCGGGAGAGACCCAGTACTTC. As protein: CASSIQGAGETQYF.

This clonotype was detected many times. This chain connects TRBV30 to TRBJ2-1; TRBD2 is a possible D gene (6 bases). Germline CDR1 and CDR2: GTSNPN and SVGIG (reference sequence). Trimming took 4 bases from V and 0 from J, leaving 13 bases between them. The CDR3 is made up of 15 amino acids. The CDR3 sequence is CAWISGVSSYNEQFF. CDR3 nucleotide sequence: TGTGCCTGGATTAGCGGTGTAAGCTCCTACAATGAGCAGTTCTTC.

This clonotype was counted a few times. The rearrangement links TRBV7-6 to TRBJ1-1, with 7 bases matching TRBD1. Germline V gene data show CDR1 as SGHVS and CDR2 as FNYEAQ. After removal of 1 base from V and 1 base from J, the junction contained 3 bases not matched to a gene. CDR3 length equals 15 residues. The CDR3 sequence: CASSLGQGKNTEAFF. The CDR3 DNA reads TGTGCCAGCAGCTTAGGACAGGGTAAGAACACTGAAGCTTTCTTT.

This clonotype was seen ten or more times. J is TRBJ2-5 and V is TRBV7-2; the D is unclear. The CDR3 covers 11 residues. Germline V gene data show CDR1 as SGHTA and CDR2 as FQGNSA. Trimming took 6 bases from V and 5 from J, leaving 7 bases between them. In nucleotides, the CDR3 is TGTGCCAGCAGAATCGCGGAGACCCAGTACTTC. It is translated as CASRIAETQYF.

V gene TRBV20-1 combines with J gene TRBJ2-5; D is unclear. Between the trimmed V and J ends, which lost 0 bases and 1 base, there was a span of 9 bases. This CDR3 spans 14 amino acids. Looked up from germline, CDR1 is DFQATT and CDR2 is SNEGSKA (reference sequence). The CDR3 nucleotides read TGCAGTGCTAGAGATAGACGACTCCAAGAGACCCAGTACTTC. Translated: CSARDRRLQETQYF.

The table lists this clonotype with a few counts. The genes are TRBV7-3 and TRBJ2-3; 7 positions match TRBD2. The CDR3 runs 17 residues. Germline values: CDR1 SGHTA, CDR2 FQGTGA. V lost 0 bases to trimming and J lost 2 bases; unmatched junction nucleotides: 8. The CDR3 spells CASSLTRSGDATDTQYF. CDR3 bases: TGTGCCAGCAGCTTAACGAGGAGCGGGGACGCCACAGATACGCAGTATTTT.

The rearrangement links TRBV7-2 to TRBJ1-1, with TRBD1 as a possible D gene (6 bases). The CDR3 is made up of 14 amino acids. V was pared by 4 bases and J by 8 bases, with 17 bases between. Germline V lookup: CDR1 SGHTA, CDR2 FQGNSA. The CDR3 reads CASSSTGSGWEAFF. The DNA for the CDR3 is TGTGCCAGCAGCTCGACAGGATCAGGATGGGAAGCTTTCTTT.

This chain links TRBV11-1 with TRBJ2-5; D is ambiguous. Germline CDR1 SGHAT, CDR2 FQDESV (reference sequence). V lost 7 bases to trimming and J lost 4 bases, with 13 bases between them. This CDR3 is 13 amino acids long. CDR3 DNA: TGTGCCAGCACAAGTCAAATCTTAGAGACCCAGTACTTC. This sequence encodes CASTSQILETQYF.

The V gene is TRBV29-1, the J gene TRBJ2-4, with 7 bases aligning to TRBD1. The trim removed 4 bases at V and 2 bases at J, leaving 8 bases unmatched. The CDR3 is made up of 15 amino acids. Germline CDR1 is SQVTM and CDR2 is ANQGSEA. The CDR3 sequence: CSVVGDRTSKNIQYF. CDR3 DNA sequence: TGCAGCGTTGTTGGGGACAGAACCTCCAAAAACATTCAGTACTTC.

The chain has TRBV7-8 and TRBJ1-4; D gene uncertain. The CDR3 extends over 15 amino acids. Deletions cut 6 bases from V and 2 bases from J, with 13 bases between. Germline CDR1 reads SGHVS; CDR2 reads FQNEAQ. The CDR3 bases are TGTGCCAGCAGGGGTCCGGGCCTCACTAATGAAAAACTGTTTTTT. Encoded protein: CASRGPGLTNEKLFF.

In its sample, this clonotype was seen a few times. V gene TRBV20-1 combines with J gene TRBJ1-2; D is undetermined. This CDR3 is built from 14 residues. The V and J ends lost 2 bases and 2 bases respectively, with 12 bases between them. Germline V gene data show CDR1 as DFQATT and CDR2 as SNEGSKA (reference sequence). The DNA for the CDR3 is TGCAGTGCTAGACCCCCAGGTTTGAACTATGGCTACACCTTC. The encoded protein is CSARPPGLNYGYTF.

In its sample, this clonotype was seen many times. V gene TRBV12-3 or TRBV12-4 combines with J gene TRBJ2-5; D gene ambiguous. This CDR3 region has 14 residues. Trimming stripped 1 base from V and 2 bases from J, with 8 bases between. CDR3: CASSLETPQETQYF. The CDR3 bases are TGTGCCAGCAGTTTAGAGACTCCTCAAGAGACCCAGTACTTC.

The chain links TRBV30 to TRBJ1-1; possible D gene TRBD1, 5 bases. This CDR3 has 13 amino acids. Per germline, CDR1 GTSNPN and CDR2 SVGIG (reference sequence). Trimming pared 3 bases from V and 3 bases from J, leaving 11 bases between. The CDR3 loop is CAWSLHRYTEAFF. The CDR3 nucleotides read TGTGCCTGGAGCCTGCACAGGTACACTGAAGCTTTCTTT.

V is TRBV6-5 and J is TRBJ2-3; D not resolved. Between the trimmed V and J ends, which lost 0 bases and 2 bases, there was a span of 15 bases. The CDR3 is 17 amino acids. Germline values: CDR1 MNHEY, CDR2 SVGAGI. In nucleotides, the CDR3 is TGTGCCAGCAGTTACTCCCCGAGTAGTGCTTCCACAGATACGCAGTATTTT. Translating it yields CASSYSPSSASTDTQYF.

V and J are TRBV20-1 and TRBJ1-5; unclear D gene. Germline CDR1 is DFQATT and CDR2 is SNEGSKA (reference sequence). The V end was cut by 5 bases, the J end by 3 bases, with 11 bases between. The length of the CDR3 is 13 residues. CDR3 region: CSAPRAFNQPQHF. DNA of the CDR3: TGCAGTGCTCCCCGGGCCTTCAATCAGCCCCAGCATTTT.

The rearrangement links TRBV3-1 to TRBJ1-2, with 8 bases matching TRBD1. The length of the CDR3 is 13 residues. V gave up 4 bases and J gave up 8 bases; unmatched junction bases: 6. The germline V gene encodes CDR1 LGHDT and CDR2 YNNKEL (reference sequence). The CDR3 is CASSRGQGRGYTF. CDR3 DNA sequence: TGTGCCAGCAGCCGCGGACAGGGCCGGGGCTACACCTTC.

This clonotype has a handful of counts. The chain links TRBV5-1 to TRBJ1-1; D gene unclear. V lost 0 bases, J lost 4 bases, and 7 bases lay in between. This CDR3 region has 13 residues. CDR1 is SGHRS and CDR2 is YFSETQ in the germline V gene. The CDR3 reads CASSLEAVTEAFF. CDR3 bases: TGCGCCAGCAGCTTGGAGGCAGTCACTGAAGCTTTCTTT.

At least ten counts were recorded for this clonotype. The chain joins TRBV7-2 to TRBJ2-7, with TRBD2 matching 12 bases. The CDR3 contains 15 residues. Germline V gives CDR1 SGHTA, CDR2 FQGNSA. Unmatched junction bases numbered 0, after V lost 1 base and J lost 2 bases. The chain's CDR3 is CASSLGLAGAYEQYV. The CDR3 DNA follows: TGTGCCAGCAGCTTAGGACTAGCGGGGGCCTACGAGCAGTACGTC.

This clonotype was observed a single time. The chain couples TRBV12-3 or TRBV12-4 to TRBJ1-2; no definite D call. V was clipped by 1 base and J by 4 bases, with 13 bases between them. The CDR3 sequence is 15 residues long. The CDR3 here is CASSLGPGPGYGYTF. For the CDR3, the DNA is TGTGCCAGCAGTTTAGGCCCGGGCCCGGGCTATGGCTACACCTTC.

In this sample, this clonotype turned up many times. V is TRBV12-3 or TRBV12-4 and J is TRBJ2-1; D is undetermined. The CDR3 extends over 15 amino acids. Trimming stripped 2 bases from V and 3 bases from J, with 11 bases between. Here the CDR3 reads CASSLRADDYNEQFF. The CDR3 DNA reads TGTGCCAGCAGTTTACGAGCCGATGACTACAATGAGCAGTTCTTC.

The chain has TRBV20-1 and TRBJ2-5, with 8 bases identical to TRBD1. Germline lookup yields CDR1 DFQATT and CDR2 SNEGSKA (reference sequence). V was pared by 7 bases and J by 5 bases, with 6 bases of the junction left unmatched. The CDR3 covers 12 residues. The CDR3 spells CSVSDREETQYF. CDR3 nucleotide sequence: TGCAGTGTCTCGGACAGGGAGGAGACCCAGTACTTC.

The chain has TRBV9 and TRBJ1-3; D might be TRBD1 (6 bases). The CDR3 has 14 residues. The germline V gene has CDR1 SGDLS and CDR2 YYNGEE. Trimming stripped 0 bases from V and 2 bases from J, with 6 bases between. Here the CDR3 DNA reads TGTGCCAGCAGCGTAGGACAGGCTGGAAACACCATATATTTT. It codes for CASSVGQAGNTIYF.

This clonotype was detected a few times. This chain links TRBV6-1 with TRBJ1-6; D remains ambiguous. Germline CDR1 MNHNS, CDR2 SASEGT. This CDR3 comprises 15 residues. Trimming left V 8 bases short and J 0 bases short, with 11 bases between. CDR3 in DNA: TGTGCCAGCGCCGGGAGGAGCTCCTATAATTCACCCCTCCACTTT. This gives the protein CASAGRSSYNSPLHF.